A single sample is the source of the 24 T cell receptor beta chains below, sequenced in a study of shared clonotypes between healthy human individuals. Terminally differentiated effector memory CD45RA+ cells were left out of the naive CD8 fraction, which was CD45RO-negative and positively selected for CCR7. Produced via immunoSEQ multiplex PCR; TCRdb's table is partial and in-frame only. The sample comprises about 700,000 clones, 90% to 95% of which are singletons, and 20% to 25% rests with the top ten. Sequencing was done on a sample of naive CD8+ T cells sorted from blood. These receptors came from a man between 25 and 39 years old in good health.

V usage is TRBV27 and J usage is TRBJ2-3; TRBD2 might be the D (5 bases). Germline CDR1 and CDR2: MNHEY and SMNVEV (reference sequence). The CDR3 is 15 residues long. Trimming pared 3 bases from V and 0 bases from J, leaving 10 bases between. In DNA form, the CDR3 reads TGTGCCAGCAGTTTGGGGAGAGCTAGCACAGATACGCAGTATTTT. This gives the protein CASSLGRASTDTQYF.

V gene TRBV6-5 combines with J gene TRBJ2-7; 9 nucleotides line up with TRBD1. CDR1 and CDR2 (germline): MNHEY, SVGAGI. V was pared by 6 bases and J by 3 bases, with 9 bases of the junction left unmatched. The CDR3 length is 15 residues. The CDR3 coding sequence is TGTGCCAGCAGCTTAGCCGGACAGGGGTACTACGAGCAGTACTTC. Translation: CASSLAGQGYYEQYF.

CDR3 DNA sequence: TGTGCCAGTAGTATAACCCCTGGGGGCGCGGACGAGCAGTACTTC. Translated, it gives CASSITPGGADEQYF. The chain links TRBV19 to TRBJ2-7; D may be TRBD1 (6 bases). The CDR3 length is 15 residues. Trimming stripped 2 bases from V and 5 bases from J, with 16 bases between. CDR1 LNHDA and CDR2 SQIVND come from the germline V gene (reference sequence). Complete variable domain (other parts from reference TRBV19 and TRBJ2-7): DGGITQSPKYLFRKEGQNVTLSCEQNLNHDAMYWYRQDPGQGLRLIYYSQIVNDFQKGDIAEGYSVSREKKESFPLTVTSAQKNPTAFYLCASSITPGGADEQYFGPGTRLTVT.

This chain uses TRBV18 with TRBJ2-1, with 7 bases aligning to TRBD1. The CDR3 contains 15 residues. In germline, CDR1 is KGHSH, CDR2 LQKENI. With V trimmed by 1 base and J by 5 bases, 5 bases remained unmatched. The CDR3 sequence is CASSPQPTGNNEQFF. In DNA, the CDR3 is TGTGCCAGCTCACCACAACCGACAGGGAACAATGAGCAGTTCTTC.

The chain recombines TRBV4-1 with TRBJ2-1, with a possible D match to TRBD2 (6 bases). This CDR3 has 18 amino acids. V lost 0 bases and J 4 bases, leaving 19 bases between the germline ends. Germline V gene lookup returns CDR1 MGHRA and CDR2 YSYEKL. The CDR3 DNA is TGCGCCAGCAGCCAAGATCCTTATGGGGGACTTGGGTACAATGAGCAGTTCTTC. It codes for CASSQDPYGGLGYNEQFF.

As regards this clone: The germline gene is not matched at one end of the junction; a read error may be the cause. The chain uses TRBV27 and TRBJ2-7, with D tentatively TRBD1 (5 bases). Germline V gives CDR1 MNHEY, CDR2 SMNVEV (reference sequence). The CDR3 length is 12 residues. Here the CDR3 DNA reads TGTGCCAGCAGTTTACAAGGACAAGCTTTACACTTC. Amino acids: CASSLQGQALHF.

This rearrangement joins TRBV7-9 to TRBJ1-1; D uncertain. This CDR3 is built from 15 residues. From germline, CDR1 is SEHNR and CDR2 FQNEAQ (reference sequence). V dropped 5 bases and J dropped 2 bases, with 15 bases sitting between them. CDR3 region: CASSIPRAPNTEAFF. The CDR3 nucleotides are TGTGCCAGCAGCATTCCCCGGGCACCTAACACTGAAGCTTTCTTT. Supplemented by reference TRBV7-9 and TRBJ1-1, the full variable domain reads DTGVSQNPRHKITKRGQNVTFRCDPISEHNRLYWYRQTLGQGPEFLTYFQNEAQLEKSRLLSDRFSAERPKGSFSTLEIQRTEQGDSAMYLCASSIPRAPNTEAFFGQGTRLTVV.

The chain is built from TRBV5-1 and TRBJ2-3; D is unresolved. From germline, CDR1 is SGHRS and CDR2 YFSETQ. V lost 4 bases and J 2 bases, leaving 14 bases between the germline ends. The CDR3 loop spans 15 amino acids. The CDR3 loop reads CASSLLTPTTDTQYF. The CDR3 DNA reads TGCGCCAGCAGCCTTTTGACTCCGACCACAGATACGCAGTATTTT.

This clone was observed a single time. V usage is TRBV15 and J usage is TRBJ2-5; D is ambiguous. The tail of the sequence fits TRBJ2-7 better, so the J call may be wrong. This CDR3 is 15 amino acids long. The germline CDR1 and CDR2 sequences are LNHNV and YYDKDF (reference sequence). In nucleotides, the CDR3 is TGTGCCACCTCGGAAGCACCCCTTAGATCCTACGAGCAGTACTTC. Its translation: CATSEAPLRSYEQYF.

About this clone: Other nucleotide sequences in the sample specify the same CDR3. The gene calls are TRBV4-3 and TRBJ2-1; D unresolved. The germline V and J ends were trimmed by 0 bases and 1 base, with 10 bases remaining between them. CDR1 and CDR2 (germline): LGHNA, YSLEER. This CDR3 has 16 residues. The CDR3 loop is CASSQDRSSSYNEQFF. The DNA of the CDR3 is TGCGCCAGCAGCCAAGATCGGAGCTCTTCCTACAATGAGCAGTTCTTC.

The chain recombines TRBV21-1 with TRBJ2-7; no check of the table's D call, TRBD1, against the DNA was made. TRBV21-1 is noted as a pseudogene. The CDR3 totals 17 residues. The CDR3 spells CASSKFLRDRGLREQYF. Written as DNA, the CDR3 is TGTGCCAGCAGCAAATTCCTCCGGGACAGGGGTCTTCGGGAGCAGTACTTC.

Notes on this clone: The identical CDR3 is also encoded by other nucleotide sequences in the sample. The chain links TRBV2 to TRBJ2-3; 9 bases match TRBD2. Per germline, CDR1 SNHLY and CDR2 FYNNEI. V was pared by 5 bases and J by 1 base, with 1 base of the junction left unmatched. The CDR3 is made up of 14 amino acids. CDR3 DNA sequence: TGTGCCAGCAGTTTAGCGGGAGGCACAGATACGCAGTATTTT. Translating gives CASSLAGGTDTQYF.

The chain links TRBV9 to TRBJ2-5; 7 bases align to TRBD2. CDR1 and CDR2 (germline): SGDLS, YYNGEE. The V segment lost 4 bases and the J segment 5 bases; nucleotides outside the gene matches: 5. The CDR3 totals 13 residues. The CDR3 region has the DNA TGTGCCAGCAGCCCCTGGGGGGGTGAGACCCAGTACTTC. This codes for CASSPWGGETQYF.

The chain carries TRBV5-1 and TRBJ2-1; 7 nucleotides match TRBD2. This CDR3 spans 13 amino acids. Trimming cost V 7 bases and J 3 bases; bases outside gene matches: 4. The germline gives CDR1 SGHRS, CDR2 YFSETQ. Written as DNA, the CDR3 is TGCGCCAGCCAAGGGACTAACTACAATGAGCAGTTCTTC. Translation gives CASQGTNYNEQFF.

A few counts support this clone. V is TRBV18 and J is TRBJ2-1; D is perhaps TRBD2 (5 bases). V was clipped by 4 bases and J by 6 bases, with 13 bases between them. CDR1 is KGHSH, CDR2 LQKENI, per germline. CDR3 size: 14 residues. The CDR3 is CASSHQRYLNEQFF. The DNA of the CDR3 is TGTGCCAGCTCACACCAGCGGTATCTCAATGAGCAGTTCTTC.

The chain couples TRBV28 to TRBJ2-3, with D unresolved. The CDR3 totals 13 residues. V lost 6 bases, J lost 4 bases, and 11 bases lay in between. Germline lookup yields CDR1 MDHEN and CDR2 SYDVKM. CDR3 amino acids: CASSHMLPDTQYF. The CDR3 DNA reads as TGTGCCAGCAGCCACATGCTACCAGATACGCAGTATTTT.

For this clone: This could be a read error, since a much larger clone is one nucleotide away. Other nucleotide sequences from this sample produce the same CDR3. The chain joins TRBV27 to TRBJ2-7; D ambiguous. The CDR3 has 11 amino acids. The germline V gene has CDR1 MNHEY and CDR2 SMNVEV (reference sequence). The ends were cut back, 4 bases at V and 3 bases at J, with 4 bases in the middle. The CDR3 nucleotides are TGTGCCAGCAGTTCCTACTACGAGCAGTACTTC. This encodes CASSSYYEQYF.

The chain recombines TRBV6-8 with TRBJ2-1, with D hard to call. CDR3 length: 9 amino acids. V shed 8 bases and J shed 14 bases, with 10 bases lying between them. Germline CDR1 reads MNHGY; CDR2 reads SAAAGT. In nucleotides, the CDR3 is TGTGCCAGCCCTAGTCACAAGTTCTTC. It translates to CASPSHKFF.

This rearrangement joins TRBV7-9 to TRBJ2-7; no reliable D call. This CDR3 region has 13 residues. Looked up from germline, CDR1 is SEHNR and CDR2 is FQNEAQ (reference sequence). Trimming took off 2 bases at V and 5 bases at J, with 10 bases between the two ends. CDR3 amino acids: CASSLNPLHEQYF. DNA for the CDR3: TGTGCCAGCAGCTTAAACCCCCTCCACGAGCAGTACTTC.

As DNA, the CDR3 is TGTGCCAGCAGCTTAGGGTCAGGGACACGGGTAGAGACCCAGTACTTC. It codes for CASSLGSGTRVETQYF. The chain joins TRBV7-8 to TRBJ2-5; TRBD1 might be the D (6 bases). CDR3 length equals 16 residues. V lost 1 base and J 4 bases, leaving 16 bases between the germline ends. Germline V lookup: CDR1 SGHVS, CDR2 FQNEAQ.

This chain connects TRBV11-2 to TRBJ2-7, with 9 nucleotides matching TRBD2. Germline V gene sequence: CDR1 SGHAT, CDR2 FQNNGV. J lost 1 base, V lost 4 bases, and 8 bases had no gene match. The length of the CDR3 is 16 residues. The CDR3: CASSSELAGASYEQYF. CDR3 sequence (DNA): TGTGCCAGCAGCTCCGAGTTAGCGGGAGCGTCCTACGAGCAGTACTTC.

This clone was picked up a small number of times. This chain links TRBV7-9 with TRBJ1-4; D is ambiguous. Germline loops: CDR1 SEHNR, CDR2 FQNEAQ (reference sequence). Deletions cut 5 bases from V and 5 bases from J, with 6 bases between. The CDR3 runs 12 residues. Written as DNA, the CDR3 is TGTGCCAGCAGCCCACTCAATGAAAAACTGTTTTTT. Protein: CASSPLNEKLFF.

CDR3 sequence: CASTQGSIGYTF. DNA of the CDR3: TGTGCCAGCACGCAGGGCTCCATCGGCTACACCTTC. V gene TRBV6-5 combines with J gene TRBJ1-2; D perhaps matches TRBD1 (5 bases). From germline, CDR1 is MNHEY and CDR2 SVGAGI. CDR3 length equals 12 residues. V lost 7 bases and J lost 8, with 14 bases in between.

J is TRBJ1-5 and V is TRBV9; a weak D match, TRBD1 (5 bases). The CDR3 sequence is 15 residues long. V was trimmed by 3 bases and J by 9 bases, leaving 19 bases between them. Germline V lookup: CDR1 SGDLS, CDR2 YYNGEE. In DNA form, the CDR3 reads TGTGCCAGCAGCGAGAATGGGGCCCCAAGCCGGCCCCAGCATTTT. Translation: CASSENGAPSRPQHF.